The T cell receptor beta chain described here comes from a study of OX40 agonist ivuxolimab in advanced cancers. Study-level information: Partial responses were recorded for three patients, including one with hepatocellular carcinoma and two with cutaneous melanoma.

General study findings and limits: Relatively little clonal expansion, among the lowest observed, appeared in partial responders at 0.1-3.0 mg/kg. Clonal expansion from baseline to week 6 occurred in both CD4+ and CD8+ T cells.

This table comes from immunoSEQ multiplex PCR, and its TCRdb copy is limited to in-frame clones, with some not included. The sample records roughly 93,000 clones, roughly nine tenths being singletons. This CDR3 has 12 amino acids. The V end lost 5 bases, the J end lost 5 bases, and 9 bases lay between the germline ends. The V gene's germline CDR1 is WNHNN and CDR2 SYGVQD (reference sequence). Comments on this clone: Its target is unknown.

V and J are TRBV10-1 and TRBJ1-1; maybe TRBD1 (6 bases). This TCR was sampled from an adult with an advanced solid tumor such as melanoma, head and neck, liver or kidney cancer. Sample: CD4+ or CD8+ T cells sorted from blood, taken in a trial of the OX40 agonist ivuxolimab. The CDR3 DNA sequence: TGCGCCAGCAGTACAGGGCGAACTGAAGCTTTCTTT. Translation gives CASSTGRTEAFF.